The sequence of this T cell receptor (beta chain) was determined in a study of blood T cell repertoires in COVID-19. Study as a whole: Sites in the United States, Italy and Spain provided acute and convalescent COVID-19 samples.

Using immunoSEQ multiplex PCR, the repertoire was profiled, and TCRdb retains in-frame clones only, with some absent. The table has under 200,000 clones, 88% seen once; the top ten hold under 6.5%. Sequences were obtained from peripheral blood. The TCR sequence derives from a man in his forties with active or convalescent COVID-19.

The CDR3 region is CASSTPGIYGYTF. CDR3 sequence (DNA): TGTGCCAGCAGCACTCCAGGGATCTATGGCTACACCTTC. The chain links TRBV5-8 to TRBJ1-2; the D gene is possibly TRBD1 (5 bases). Looked up from germline, CDR1 is SGHTS and CDR2 is YDEGEE. The germline V and J ends were trimmed by 4 bases and 4 bases, with 11 bases remaining between them. The CDR3 runs 13 residues.